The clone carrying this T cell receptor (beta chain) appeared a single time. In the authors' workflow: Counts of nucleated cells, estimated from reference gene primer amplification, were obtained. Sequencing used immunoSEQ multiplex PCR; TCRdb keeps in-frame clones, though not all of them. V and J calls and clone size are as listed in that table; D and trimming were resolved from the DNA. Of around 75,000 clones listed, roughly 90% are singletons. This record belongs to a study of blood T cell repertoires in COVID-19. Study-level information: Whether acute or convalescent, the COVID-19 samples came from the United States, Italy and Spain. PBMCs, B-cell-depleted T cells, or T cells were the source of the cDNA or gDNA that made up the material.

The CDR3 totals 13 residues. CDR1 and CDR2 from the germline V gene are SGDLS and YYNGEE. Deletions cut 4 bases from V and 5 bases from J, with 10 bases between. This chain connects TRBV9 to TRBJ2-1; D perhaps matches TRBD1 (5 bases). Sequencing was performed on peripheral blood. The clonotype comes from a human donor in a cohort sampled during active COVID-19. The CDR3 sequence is CASSRSQDNEQFF. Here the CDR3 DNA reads TGTGCCAGCAGCCGATCACAGGACAATGAGCAGTTCTTC.